These 31 T cell receptor beta chains came from one sample sequenced in a study of blood T cell repertoires in COVID-19. Produced via immunoSEQ multiplex PCR; TCRdb's table is partial and in-frame only. The data contain tens of thousands of clones, roughly 92% of them seen just once; the ten biggest clones take up approximately 6.3%. Sequencing input: peripheral blood. Receptors originate from a woman aged 55-70 years with active COVID-19.

The rearrangement joins TRBV10-1 to TRBJ2-1; D is uncertain. The ends were cut back, 5 bases at V and 10 bases at J, with 6 bases in the middle. The CDR3 loop spans 10 amino acids. Germline V gene data show CDR1 as WNHNN and CDR2 as SYGVQD (reference sequence). The CDR3 sequence: CASSWREQFF. The DNA for the CDR3 is TGCGCCAGCAGTTGGCGGGAGCAGTTCTTC.

V usage is TRBV5-5 and J usage is TRBJ1-2, with 8 bases matching TRBD1. Trimming took 1 base from V and 8 from J; bases not matched to a gene: 7. The CDR3 runs 14 residues. CDR1 is SGHKS, CDR2 YYEKEE, per germline (reference sequence). CDR3 DNA: TGTGCCAGCAGCTTGAGGCAGGGGGCAGGCGGCTACACCTTC. This codes for CASSLRQGAGGYTF.

The chain has TRBV5-6 and TRBJ1-4; 10 nucleotides match TRBD1. There are 18 residues in the CDR3. The V gene's germline CDR1 is SGHDT and CDR2 YYEEEE. V lost 3 bases, J lost 7 bases, and 15 bases stayed unmatched. This CDR3 is CASSSPRTGGGGSEKLFF. CDR3 bases: TGTGCCAGCAGCTCCCCCCGGACAGGGGGTGGGGGTAGTGAAAAACTGTTTTTT.

The table lists this clone with a count of one. The chain recombines TRBV6-8 with TRBJ2-2, with 8 bases matching TRBD1. Losses at the gene ends were 6 bases for V and 1 base for J; bases not matched to a gene: 4. The CDR3 sequence is 15 residues long. Germline CDR1 is MNHGY and CDR2 is SAAAGT. The CDR3 spells CASRYDRGNTGELFF. In nucleotides, the CDR3 is TGTGCCAGCAGATACGACAGGGGGAACACCGGGGAGCTGTTTTTT.

The chain has TRBV29-1 and TRBJ1-1; D is unresolved. V lost 6 bases, J lost 4 bases, and 15 bases lay in between. The CDR3 is made up of 13 amino acids. Germline loops: CDR1 SQVTM, CDR2 ANQGSEA. CDR3 coding DNA: TGCAGCGTAGCGCCCCTAACGGGCACTGAAGCTTTCTTT. Its translation: CSVAPLTGTEAFF. Complete variable domain (other parts from reference TRBV29-1 and TRBJ1-1): SAVISQKPSRDICQRGTSLTIQCQVDSQVTMMFWYRQQPGQSLTLIATANQGSEATYESGFVIDKFPISRPNLTFSTLTVSNMSPEDSSIYLCSVAPLTGTEAFFGQGTRLTVV.

The V gene is TRBV3-1 (or the pseudogene TRBV3-2), the J gene TRBJ2-1; 16 bases agree with TRBD2. Germline V gene lookup returns CDR1 LGHDT and CDR2 YNNKEL (reference sequence). The CDR3 covers 19 residues. J was trimmed by 9 bases and V by 1 base; bases with no gene match: 12. The CDR3 loop reads CASSQGYGTSGGGFGEQFF. The CDR3 DNA reads TGTGCCAGCAGCCAAGGTTATGGGACTAGCGGGGGGGGATTTGGTGAGCAGTTCTTC.

The rearrangement links TRBV6-2 or TRBV6-3 to TRBJ1-5; 8 bases are shared with TRBD1. The CDR3 totals 16 residues. V lost 4 bases, J lost 1 base, and 6 bases stayed unmatched. CDR1 MNHEY and CDR2 SVGEGT come from the germline V gene. CDR3 coding DNA: TGTGCCAGCAGTTCCGCCGGGACAGGCAGCAATCAGCCCCAGCATTTT. Residues: CASSSAGTGSNQPQHF.

The chain recombines TRBV5-1 with TRBJ2-3, with D possibly being TRBD2 (5 bases). Trimming took off 1 base at V and 1 base at J, with 10 bases between the two ends. Germline V CDR1 and CDR2: SGHRS, YFSETQ. This CDR3 region has 15 residues. CDR3 protein: CASSLLGRGTDTQYF. CDR3 DNA sequence: TGCGCCAGCAGCTTGTTAGGGAGAGGCACAGATACGCAGTATTTT.

The chain recombines TRBV5-4 with TRBJ2-5; D is possibly TRBD2 (5 bases). CDR3 length: 15 residues. V was shortened by 0 bases and J by 4 bases, with 13 bases between the two germline ends. Germline V lookup: CDR1 SGHNT, CDR2 YYREEE (reference sequence). The CDR3 spells CASSLANRGLETQYF. The DNA for the CDR3 is TGTGCCAGCAGCTTGGCCAATCGCGGGTTAGAGACCCAGTACTTC.

The rearrangement links TRBV19 to TRBJ2-1; 9 bases agree with TRBD2. The length of the CDR3 is 16 residues. CDR1 and CDR2 (germline): LNHDA, SQIVND (reference sequence). J gave up 4 bases and V 3 bases, and 7 bases lay outside the gene matches. The CDR3 protein is CASSMARLAEYNEQFF. The CDR3 nucleotides read TGTGCCAGTAGTATGGCTCGACTAGCGGAATACAATGAGCAGTTCTTC.

This clone came up once. The chain has TRBV9 and TRBJ2-1; 7 positions match TRBD2. From germline, CDR1 is SGDLS and CDR2 YYNGEE. V was clipped by 2 bases and J by 7 bases; unmatched bases: 3. The CDR3 spans 13 residues. CDR3 in amino acids: CASSVEAGNEQFF. The CDR3 DNA reads as TGTGCCAGCAGCGTTGAAGCGGGGAATGAGCAGTTCTTC.

The chain links TRBV2 to TRBJ2-2, with D perhaps TRBD2 (6 bases). The CDR3 length is 15 residues. Germline CDR1 and CDR2: SNHLY and FYNNEI. The V end was cut by 3 bases, the J end by 5 bases, with 13 bases between. The CDR3 loop is CASSEFRGGTGELFF. DNA for the CDR3: TGTGCCAGCAGTGAGTTTCGGGGAGGAACCGGGGAGCTGTTTTTT. The variable domain in full, with the rest retrieved from reference TRBV2 and TRBJ2-2, is EPEVTQTPSHQVTQMGQEVILRCVPISNHLYFYWYRQILGQKVEFLVSFYNNEISEKSEIFDDQFSVERPDGSNFTLKIRSTKLEDSAMYFCASSEFRGGTGELFFGEGSRLTVL.

The V call is TRBV29-1, the J call TRBJ1-4, with D perhaps TRBD1 (5 bases). Germline V gene data show CDR1 as SQVTM and CDR2 as ANQGSEA. The CDR3 length is 13 residues. V lost 7 bases to trimming and J lost 1 base, with 10 bases between them. The CDR3 loop reads CSAIGVTNEKLFF. CDR3 in DNA: TGCAGCGCCATAGGGGTAACTAATGAAAAACTGTTTTTT. The full variable domain, with the rest looked up from reference TRBV29-1 and TRBJ1-4, is SAVISQKPSRDICQRGTSLTIQCQVDSQVTMMFWYRQQPGQSLTLIATANQGSEATYESGFVIDKFPISRPNLTFSTLTVSNMSPEDSSIYLCSAIGVTNEKLFFGSGTQLSVL.

The DNA of the CDR3 is TGTGCCAGCTCACCTGTGGCGGGATGGATGAACACTGAAGCTTTCTTT. As protein: CASSPVAGWMNTEAFF. The rearrangement links TRBV18 to TRBJ1-1; D not certain. The CDR3 runs to 16 residues. V was clipped by 3 bases and J by 0 bases, with 14 bases between them. Germline CDR1 and CDR2: KGHSH and LQKENI.

V usage is TRBV7-3 and J usage is TRBJ1-1, with 9 bases fitting TRBD1. Trimming took 5 bases from V and 3 from J; bases not matched to a gene: 22. Germline assignment: CDR1 SGHTA and CDR2 FQGTGA. This CDR3 has 20 amino acids. The CDR3 spells CASSISGTGLHSGVDTEAFF. For the CDR3, the DNA is TGTGCCAGCAGCATATCCGGGACAGGGCTACATTCAGGGGTGGACACTGAAGCTTTCTTT.

DNA of the CDR3: TGTGCCATCAGCTACGACAGGGGCAACGAGCAGTACTTC. As protein: CAISYDRGNEQYF. This chain links TRBV10-3 with TRBJ2-7; 8 positions match TRBD1. V trimming: 6 bases; J trimming: 5 bases; junction bases outside the gene matches: 6. CDR3 size: 13 residues. Germline assignment: CDR1 ENHRY and CDR2 SYGVKD.

The V and J genes are TRBV11-1 and TRBJ2-5; a weak D match, TRBD2 (6 bases). The germline CDR1 and CDR2 sequences are SGHAT and FQDESV (reference sequence). The CDR3 runs to 15 residues. V was shortened by 5 bases and J by 4 bases, with 17 bases between the two germline ends. The CDR3 spells CASSRSPGEAETQYF. CDR3 sequence (DNA): TGTGCCAGCAGCCGTTCCCCCGGGGAGGCAGAGACCCAGTACTTC.

The chain uses TRBV28 and TRBJ1-5, with 9 bases identical to TRBD1. The CDR3 spans 17 residues. With 6 bases clipped from V and 6 bases from J, the junction kept 15 bases outside the gene matches. CDR1 is MDHEN and CDR2 is SYDVKM in the germline V gene. The CDR3 protein is CASRTAQPDRGSQPQHF. CDR3 nucleotides: TGTGCCAGCAGAACTGCCCAGCCTGACAGGGGGAGTCAGCCCCAGCATTTT.

The J gene is TRBJ2-7, the V gene TRBV19; a possible D gene is TRBD2 (6 bases). This CDR3 contains 14 residues. Germline values: CDR1 LNHDA, CDR2 SQIVND (reference sequence). V was pared by 7 bases and J by 3 bases, with 16 bases between. The CDR3 region is CASTPSGGNYEQYF. The CDR3 DNA reads TGTGCCAGTACCCCCTCTGGGGGGAACTACGAGCAGTACTTC.

The genes are TRBV6-6 and TRBJ2-7; 7 bases align to TRBD1. Germline CDR1 MNHNY, CDR2 SVGAGI (reference sequence). This CDR3 has 16 residues. V was pared by 0 bases and J by 6 bases, with 11 bases of the junction left unmatched. Written as DNA, the CDR3 is TGTGCCAGCAGTTACTCGCCCCCGACAGGGTACCCCGAGCAGTACTTC. Its translation is CASSYSPPTGYPEQYF.

The rearrangement links TRBV19 to TRBJ2-4; 7 nucleotides match TRBD2. Germline loops: CDR1 LNHDA, CDR2 SQIVND (reference sequence). The CDR3 is 16 amino acids. Losses at the gene ends were 5 bases for V and 0 bases for J; bases not matched to a gene: 7. The CDR3 spells CASSPRAGVAKNIQYF. CDR3 in DNA: TGTGCCAGTAGTCCGAGGGCGGGAGTAGCCAAAAACATTCAGTACTTC.

DNA of the CDR3: TGCGCCAGCAGCGGACAGGGGGCAAGGGCAGATACGCAGTATTTT. It yields the protein CASSGQGARADTQYF. The rearrangement links TRBV5-1 to TRBJ2-3, with TRBD1 matching 11 bases. V shed 4 bases, J shed 4 bases, and the junction held 5 bases outside the gene matches. The germline gives CDR1 SGHRS, CDR2 YFSETQ. The CDR3 covers 15 residues.

CDR3 sequence reads: CASSKVETGRSTDTQYF. The CDR3 nucleotides read TGTGCCAGCAGCAAAGTGGAGACGGGTAGGTCAACAGATACGCAGTATTTT. The rearrangement uses TRBV21-1 and TRBJ2-3; TRBD2, as called in the table, went unchecked against the DNA. TRBV21-1 is described as a pseudogene. The CDR3 has 17 residues.

The rearrangement uses TRBV5-4 and TRBJ2-3; 11 positions agree with TRBD2. V trimming: 0 bases; J trimming: 5 bases; junction bases outside the gene matches: 2. CDR1 is SGHNT and CDR2 is YYREEE in the germline V gene (reference sequence). CDR3 length: 15 residues. The CDR3 region has the DNA TGTGCCAGCAGCTTGGTTAGCGGGAGGGTAGATACGCAGTATTTT. This codes for CASSLVSGRVDTQYF.

This chain joins TRBV7-6 and TRBJ2-6; D gene uncertain. V was trimmed by 2 bases and J by 0 bases, leaving 8 bases between them. Looked up from germline, CDR1 is SGHVS and CDR2 is FNYEAQ. The CDR3 is 16 amino acids. This CDR3 reads CASSLRYTSGANVLTF. In nucleotides, the CDR3 is TGTGCCAGCAGCTTACGATACACCTCTGGGGCCAACGTCCTGACTTTC. The whole variable domain, filled in from reference TRBV7-6 and TRBJ2-6, reads GAGVSQSPRYKVTKRGQDVALRCDPISGHVSLYWYRQALGQGPEFLTYFNYEAQQDKSGLPNDRFSAERPEGSISTLTIQRTEQRDSAMYRCASSLRYTSGANVLTFGAGSRLTVL.

The chain joins TRBV28 to TRBJ1-6; D not resolved. CDR1 and CDR2 (germline): MDHEN, SYDVKM. This CDR3 is 13 amino acids long. V dropped 3 bases and J dropped 8 bases, with 8 bases sitting between them. The CDR3 DNA is TGTGCCAGCAGTTTCCCCGGGGATTCACCCCTCCACTTT. Its translation: CASSFPGDSPLHF.

Only a few counts were recorded for this clone. The V and J genes are TRBV4-2 and TRBJ1-2, with unresolved D. The germline V and J ends were trimmed by 0 bases and 8 bases, with 10 bases remaining between them. CDR1 is LGHNA and CDR2 is YNFKEQ in the germline V gene. The CDR3 is made up of 13 amino acids. The chain's CDR3 is CASSQDTRGGYTF. As DNA, the CDR3 is TGTGCCAGCAGCCAAGACACTCGAGGGGGCTACACCTTC.

The CDR3 is CASSLGTAAYGYTF. In nucleotides, the CDR3 is TGTGCCAGCAGCCTAGGGACAGCCGCCTATGGCTACACCTTC. V gene TRBV3-1 (or the pseudogene TRBV3-2) combines with J gene TRBJ1-2, with TRBD1 matching over 7 bases. This CDR3 has 14 residues. Looked up from germline, CDR1 is LGHDT and CDR2 is YNNKEL (reference sequence). J gave up 4 bases and V 4 bases, and 6 bases lay outside the gene matches.

This clone has more than one count but fewer than ten. V usage is TRBV24-1 and J usage is TRBJ2-1; 9 bases agree with TRBD2. The V gene's germline CDR1 is KGHDR and CDR2 SFDVKD. The CDR3 runs 16 residues. J was trimmed by 5 bases and V by 0 bases; bases with no gene match: 4. The CDR3 DNA follows: TGTGCCACCAGTGATTTGCCTGGCGGGGGGGACAATGAGCAGTTCTTC. This sequence encodes CATSDLPGGGDNEQFF.

The J gene is TRBJ2-1, the V gene TRBV11-3, with D possibly TRBD2 on 7 matching bases. This CDR3 is built from 14 residues. Trimming removed 2 bases from V and 5 bases from J, with 10 bases in between. Looked up from germline, CDR1 is SGHNT and CDR2 is YENEEA. The CDR3, as DNA: TGTGCCAGCAGCTTAAGCGGGACAAACAATGAGCAGTTCTTC. Encoded protein: CASSLSGTNNEQFF.

The chain carries TRBV6-5 and TRBJ1-1; the D is unclear. The CDR3 spans 11 residues. The germline V gene encodes CDR1 MNHEY and CDR2 SVGAGI. Trimming took off 2 bases at V and 5 bases at J, with 3 bases between the two ends. CDR3 in amino acids: CASSYATEAFF. The CDR3, as DNA: TGTGCCAGCAGTTACGCGACTGAAGCTTTCTTT.